This entry concerns a single TCR beta chain. What it recognizes is unknown. This entry is derived from a study of CD8+CD57+ T cells in acquired aplastic anemia. The study, taken as a whole, reports: Controls and patients did not differ significantly in CD8+ Simpson's diversity.

CDR3 length: 15 amino acids. The germline V gene encodes CDR1 SGHRS and CDR2 YFSETQ. Trimming cost V 0 bases and J 0 bases, with 9 bases left between them. Template material for TCR beta VDJ and CDR3 profiling consisted of genomic DNA. TCRdb re-called the reads with MiXCR, one entry per CDR3 protein. The profile shows 200,000 or so distinct CDR3 sequences, around three fifths of them singletons. This sequence originates from a human donor with severe aplastic anemia or a healthy control (not recorded which). V usage is TRBV5-1 and J usage is TRBJ1-1; D is unclear. The sequenced material came from sorted CD4+, CD8+, or CD8+CD57+ T cells (not recorded which) from PBMCs. The CDR3 DNA sequence: TGCGCCAGCAGCTTGGAGGCCAGGCTGAACACTGAAGCTTTCTTT. Residues: CASSLEARLNTEAFF.